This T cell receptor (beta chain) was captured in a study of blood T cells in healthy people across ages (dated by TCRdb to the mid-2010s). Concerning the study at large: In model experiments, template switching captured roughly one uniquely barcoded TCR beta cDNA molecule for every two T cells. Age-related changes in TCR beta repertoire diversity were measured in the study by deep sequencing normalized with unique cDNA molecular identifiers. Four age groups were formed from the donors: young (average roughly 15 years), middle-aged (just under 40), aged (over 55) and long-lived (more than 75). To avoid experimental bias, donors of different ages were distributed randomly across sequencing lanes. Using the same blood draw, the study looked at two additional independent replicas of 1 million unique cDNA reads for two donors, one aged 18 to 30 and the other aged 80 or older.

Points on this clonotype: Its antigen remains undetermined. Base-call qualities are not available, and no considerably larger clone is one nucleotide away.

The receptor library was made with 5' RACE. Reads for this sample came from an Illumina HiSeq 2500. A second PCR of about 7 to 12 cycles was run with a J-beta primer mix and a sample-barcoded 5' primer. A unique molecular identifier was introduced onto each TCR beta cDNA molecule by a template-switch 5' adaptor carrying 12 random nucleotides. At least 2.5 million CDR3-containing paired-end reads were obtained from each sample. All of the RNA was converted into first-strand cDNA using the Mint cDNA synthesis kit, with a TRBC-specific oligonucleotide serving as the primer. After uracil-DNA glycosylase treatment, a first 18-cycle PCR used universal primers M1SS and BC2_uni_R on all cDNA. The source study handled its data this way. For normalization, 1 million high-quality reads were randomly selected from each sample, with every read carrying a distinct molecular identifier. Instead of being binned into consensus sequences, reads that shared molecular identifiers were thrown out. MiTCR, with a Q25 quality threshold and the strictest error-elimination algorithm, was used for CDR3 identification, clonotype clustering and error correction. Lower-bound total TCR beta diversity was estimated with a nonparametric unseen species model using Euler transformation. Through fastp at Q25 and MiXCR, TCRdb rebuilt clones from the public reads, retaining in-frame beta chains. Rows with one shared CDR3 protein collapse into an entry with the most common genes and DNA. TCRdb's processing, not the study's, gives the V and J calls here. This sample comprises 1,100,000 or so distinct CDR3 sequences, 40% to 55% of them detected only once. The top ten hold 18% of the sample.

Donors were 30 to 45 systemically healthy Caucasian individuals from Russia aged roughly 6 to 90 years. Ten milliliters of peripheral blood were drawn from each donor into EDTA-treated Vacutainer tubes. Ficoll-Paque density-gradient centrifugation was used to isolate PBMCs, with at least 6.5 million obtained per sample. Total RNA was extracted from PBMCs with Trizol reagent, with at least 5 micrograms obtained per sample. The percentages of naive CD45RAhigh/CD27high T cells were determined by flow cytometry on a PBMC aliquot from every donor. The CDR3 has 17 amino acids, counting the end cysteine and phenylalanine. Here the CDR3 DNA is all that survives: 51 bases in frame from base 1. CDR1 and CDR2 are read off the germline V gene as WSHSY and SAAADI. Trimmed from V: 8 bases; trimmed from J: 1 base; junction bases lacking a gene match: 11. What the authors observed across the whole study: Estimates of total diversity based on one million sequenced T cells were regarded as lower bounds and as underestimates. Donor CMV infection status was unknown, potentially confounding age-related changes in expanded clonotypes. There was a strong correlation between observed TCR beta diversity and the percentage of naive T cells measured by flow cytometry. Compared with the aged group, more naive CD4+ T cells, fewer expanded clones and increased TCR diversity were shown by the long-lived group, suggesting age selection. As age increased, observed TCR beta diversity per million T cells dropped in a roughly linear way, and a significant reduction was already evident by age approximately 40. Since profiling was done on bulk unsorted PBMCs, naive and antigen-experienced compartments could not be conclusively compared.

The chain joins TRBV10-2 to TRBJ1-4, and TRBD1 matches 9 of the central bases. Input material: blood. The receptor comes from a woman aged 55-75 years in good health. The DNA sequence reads TGCGCCAGCGGGAACAGGGGGCGCCGGGGAACTAATGAAAAACTGTTTTTT. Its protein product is CASGNRGRRGTNEKLFF.